One and the same sample provided the 8 T cell receptor beta chains below, sequenced in a study of post-analysis software for immune sequencing data. Study conclusions and caveats: Controls showed lower frequencies than patients for roughly 5 TRBV segments, and TRBV5-6, TRBV5-1 and TRBV20-1 were among these.

Unique molecular identifiers featured in each of the TCR beta cDNA libraries. In TCRdb, the PCR reads were re-called with MiXCR into one record per CDR3 protein. The sample lists some 190,000 distinct CDR3 sequences, around 29% seen once, with roughly 3.4% in the top ten. These receptors have no known antigen. The material sequenced was blood. These receptors all stem from a girl aged 2 to 17 with multiple sclerosis.

The CDR3 DNA follows: TGCAGCGTTCAGACAGGGGCTTCCTACAATGAGCAGTTCTTC. Translating gives CSVQTGASYNEQFF. J is TRBJ2-1 and V is TRBV29-1; 8 bases map to TRBD1. The CDR3 extends over 14 amino acids. V shed 5 bases and J 1 base; nucleotides not matched to a gene: 4. Per germline, CDR1 SQVTM and CDR2 ANQGSEA.

The chain employs TRBV7-2 and TRBJ2-3; 7 bases map to TRBD2. Per the germline V gene, CDR1 is SGHTA and CDR2 is FQGNSA. The CDR3 covers 14 residues. V trimming: 2 bases; J trimming: 7 bases; junction bases outside the gene matches: 6. The CDR3 here is CASSLTGLGNTQYF. The CDR3 bases are TGTGCCAGCAGCTTAACAGGACTAGGGAATACGCAGTATTTT.

This clonotype was seen only a few times. The V gene is TRBV5-1, the J gene TRBJ2-3; 10 nucleotides match TRBD2. V dropped 2 bases and J dropped 4; count of bases not matched to a gene: 7. There are 16 residues in the CDR3. The germline CDR1 and CDR2 sequences are SGHRS and YFSETQ. The CDR3 region has the DNA TGCGCCAGCAGCTTACTAGCGGGGTTGGTGGCAGATACGCAGTATTTT. This gives the protein CASSLLAGLVADTQYF.

This clonotype was detected many times. The rearrangement links TRBV6-4 to TRBJ2-1; D may be TRBD1 or TRBD2 (5 bases each). This CDR3 has 13 amino acids. From germline, CDR1 is MRHNA and CDR2 SNTAGT. Trimming removed 5 bases at V and 5 bases at J, with 10 bases between. CDR3 protein: CASSSGTNNEQFF. The CDR3 DNA follows: TGTGCCAGCAGTTCCGGGACGAACAATGAGCAGTTCTTC.

The rearrangement links TRBV5-1 to TRBJ1-1; D is possibly TRBD1 (6 bases). With 3 bases removed from V and 0 bases from J, the gap between germline ends came to 9 bases. Germline V gene lookup returns CDR1 SGHRS and CDR2 YFSETQ. The CDR3 contains 14 residues. The CDR3 DNA reads as TGCGCCAGCAGCTGGGACATAATGAACACTGAAGCTTTCTTT. Translating it yields CASSWDIMNTEAFF.

The table lists this clonotype with many counts. The chain links TRBV5-1 to TRBJ2-4; unclear D gene. This CDR3 comprises 15 residues. Germline assignment: CDR1 SGHRS and CDR2 YFSETQ. Trimming left V 0 bases short and J 4 bases short, with 11 bases between. The CDR3, as DNA: TGCGCCAGCAGCTTGGTATTCGGCAGTAAAAACATTCAGTACTTC. Its protein is CASSLVFGSKNIQYF.

V usage is TRBV29-1 and J usage is TRBJ2-2; maybe TRBD2 (5 bases). In germline, CDR1 is SQVTM, CDR2 ANQGSEA. V shed 5 bases and J shed 5 bases, with 9 bases lying between them. CDR3 length: 12 residues. The CDR3 loop reads CSVLEATGELFF. In nucleotides, the CDR3 is TGCAGCGTTCTGGAGGCGACCGGGGAGCTGTTTTTT.

A few counts support this clonotype. A much larger clone lies a single base off, so this may be a read error. This rearrangement joins TRBV12-3 or TRBV12-4 to TRBJ2-7; D may match TRBD1 or TRBD2 (5 bases each). This CDR3 comprises 12 residues. Trimming cost V 7 bases and J 10 bases, with 17 bases left between them. As DNA, the CDR3 is TGTGCCAGCACCGTGACGGGACGGCAACAGTACTTC. Residues: CASTVTGRQQYF.